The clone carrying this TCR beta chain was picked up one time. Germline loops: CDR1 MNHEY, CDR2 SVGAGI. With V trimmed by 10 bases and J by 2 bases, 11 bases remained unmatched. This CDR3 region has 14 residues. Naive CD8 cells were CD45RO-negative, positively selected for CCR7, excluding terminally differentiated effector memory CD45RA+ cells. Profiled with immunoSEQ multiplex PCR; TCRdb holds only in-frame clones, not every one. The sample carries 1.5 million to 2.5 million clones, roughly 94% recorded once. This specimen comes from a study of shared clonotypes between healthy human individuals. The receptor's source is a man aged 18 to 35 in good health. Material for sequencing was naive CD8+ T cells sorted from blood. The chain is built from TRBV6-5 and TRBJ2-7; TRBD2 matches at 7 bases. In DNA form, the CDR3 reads TGTGCCACCCACTGGGGGGAGGGCCCCTACGAGCAGTACTTC. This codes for CATHWGEGPYEQYF.